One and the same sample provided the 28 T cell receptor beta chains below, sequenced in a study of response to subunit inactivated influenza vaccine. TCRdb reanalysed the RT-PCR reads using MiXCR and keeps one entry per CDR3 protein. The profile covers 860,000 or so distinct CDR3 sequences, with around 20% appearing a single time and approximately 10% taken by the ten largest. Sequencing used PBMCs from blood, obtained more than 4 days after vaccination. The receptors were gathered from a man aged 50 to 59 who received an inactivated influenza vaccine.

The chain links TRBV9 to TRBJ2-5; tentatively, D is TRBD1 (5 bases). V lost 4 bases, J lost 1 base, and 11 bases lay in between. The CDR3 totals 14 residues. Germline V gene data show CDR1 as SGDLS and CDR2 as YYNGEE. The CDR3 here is CASSTGPVQETQYF. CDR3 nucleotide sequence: TGTGCCAGCAGCACAGGACCTGTCCAAGAGACCCAGTACTTC.

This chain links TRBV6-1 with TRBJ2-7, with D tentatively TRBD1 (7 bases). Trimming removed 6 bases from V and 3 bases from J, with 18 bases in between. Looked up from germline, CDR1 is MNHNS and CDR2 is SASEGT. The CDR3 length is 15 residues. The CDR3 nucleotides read TGTGCCAGCAGCCCCTTCTCAGGGGGAGGCTACGAGCAGTACTTC. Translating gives CASSPFSGGGYEQYF.

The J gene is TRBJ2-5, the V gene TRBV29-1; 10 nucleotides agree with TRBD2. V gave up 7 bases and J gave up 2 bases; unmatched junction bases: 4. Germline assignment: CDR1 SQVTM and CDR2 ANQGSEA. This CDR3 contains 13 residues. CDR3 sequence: CSGSGGPQETQYF. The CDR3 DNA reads TGCAGCGGTAGCGGGGGGCCTCAAGAGACCCAGTACTTC. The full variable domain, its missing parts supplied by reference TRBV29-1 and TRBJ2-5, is SAVISQKPSRDICQRGTSLTIQCQVDSQVTMMFWYRQQPGQSLTLIATANQGSEATYESGFVIDKFPISRPNLTFSTLTVSNMSPEDSSIYLCSGSGGPQETQYFGPGTRLLVL.

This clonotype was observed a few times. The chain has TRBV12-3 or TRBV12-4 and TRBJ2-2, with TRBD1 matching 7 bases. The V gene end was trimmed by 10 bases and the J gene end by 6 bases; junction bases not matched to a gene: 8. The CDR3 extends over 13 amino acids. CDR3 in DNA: TGTGCCACCCAACCACAGGGGCCCGGGGAGCTGTTTTTT. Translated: CATQPQGPGELFF.

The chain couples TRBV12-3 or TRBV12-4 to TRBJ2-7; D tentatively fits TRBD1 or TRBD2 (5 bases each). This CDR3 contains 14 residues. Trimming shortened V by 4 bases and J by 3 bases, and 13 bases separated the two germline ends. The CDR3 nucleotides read TGTGCCAGCAGTTCAACCGGGACGGGCTACGAGCAGTACTTC. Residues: CASSSTGTGYEQYF.

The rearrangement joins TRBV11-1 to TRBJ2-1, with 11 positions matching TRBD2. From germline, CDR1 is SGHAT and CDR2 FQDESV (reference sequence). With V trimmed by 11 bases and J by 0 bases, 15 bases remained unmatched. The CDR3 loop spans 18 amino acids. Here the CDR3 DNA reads TGTGCCCTCAGTCGCGGGACTAGCGGTTTCCACTCCTACAATGAGCAGTTCTTC. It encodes CALSRGTSGFHSYNEQFF. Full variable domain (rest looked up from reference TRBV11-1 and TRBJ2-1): EAEVAQSPRYKITEKSQAVAFWCDPISGHATLYWYRQILGQGPELLVQFQDESVVDDSQLPKDRFSAERLKGVDSTLKIQPAELGDSAMYLCALSRGTSGFHSYNEQFFGPGTRLTVL.

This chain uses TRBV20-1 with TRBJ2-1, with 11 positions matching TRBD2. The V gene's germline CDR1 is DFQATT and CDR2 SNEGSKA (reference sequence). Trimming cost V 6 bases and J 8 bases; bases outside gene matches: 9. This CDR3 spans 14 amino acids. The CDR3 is CSANSGTSGDEQFF. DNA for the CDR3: TGCAGTGCGAACTCCGGGACTAGCGGCGATGAGCAGTTCTTC.

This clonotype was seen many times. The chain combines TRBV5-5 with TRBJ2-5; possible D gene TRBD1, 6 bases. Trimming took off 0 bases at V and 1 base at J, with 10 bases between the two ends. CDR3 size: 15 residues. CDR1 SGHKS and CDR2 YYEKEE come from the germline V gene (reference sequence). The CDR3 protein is CASSLAGHSQETQYF. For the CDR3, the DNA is TGTGCCAGCAGCTTGGCGGGACACTCCCAAGAGACCCAGTACTTC.

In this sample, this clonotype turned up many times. The CDR3 here is CASSQGVDRDNAYEQYF. In DNA, the CDR3 is TGCGCCAGCAGCCAAGGAGTGGACCGGGACAATGCCTACGAGCAGTACTTC. The J gene is TRBJ2-7, the V gene TRBV4-3; a weak D match, TRBD1 (6 bases). The CDR3 totals 17 residues. Trimming left V 1 base short and J 2 bases short, with 18 bases between. CDR1 is LGHNA and CDR2 is YSLEER in the germline V gene.

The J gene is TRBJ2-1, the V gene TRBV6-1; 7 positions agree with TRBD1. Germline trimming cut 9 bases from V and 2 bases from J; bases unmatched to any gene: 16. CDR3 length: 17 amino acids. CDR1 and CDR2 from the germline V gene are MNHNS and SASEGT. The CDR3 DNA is TGTGCCAGTAAGGGAAATCAGGACAGGTGGGCCTACAATGAGCAGTTCTTC. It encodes CASKGNQDRWAYNEQFF.

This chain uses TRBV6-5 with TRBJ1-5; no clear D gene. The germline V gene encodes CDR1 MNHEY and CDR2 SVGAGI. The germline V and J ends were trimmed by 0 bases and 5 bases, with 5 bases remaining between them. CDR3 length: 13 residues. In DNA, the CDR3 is TGTGCCAGCAGTTACTCGTCCGATCAGCCCCAGCATTTT. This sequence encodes CASSYSSDQPQHF.

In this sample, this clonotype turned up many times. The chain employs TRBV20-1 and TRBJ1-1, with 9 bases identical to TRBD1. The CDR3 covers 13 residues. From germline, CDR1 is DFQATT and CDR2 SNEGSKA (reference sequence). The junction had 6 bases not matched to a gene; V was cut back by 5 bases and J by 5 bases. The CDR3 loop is CSAPGQGRTEAFF. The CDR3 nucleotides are TGCAGTGCTCCCGGACAGGGGAGAACTGAAGCTTTCTTT.

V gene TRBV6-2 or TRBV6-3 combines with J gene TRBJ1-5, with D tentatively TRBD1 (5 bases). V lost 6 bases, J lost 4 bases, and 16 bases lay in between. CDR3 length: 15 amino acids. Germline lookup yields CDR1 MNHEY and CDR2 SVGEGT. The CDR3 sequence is CASRAPGSGNQPQHF. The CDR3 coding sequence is TGTGCCAGCAGAGCCCCAGGGTCAGGAAATCAGCCCCAGCATTTT.

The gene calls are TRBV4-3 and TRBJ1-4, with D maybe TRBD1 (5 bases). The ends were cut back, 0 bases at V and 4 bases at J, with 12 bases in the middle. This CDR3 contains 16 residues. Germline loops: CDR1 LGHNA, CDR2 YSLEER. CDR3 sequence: CASSQEMGRGNEKLFF. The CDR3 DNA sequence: TGCGCCAGCAGCCAAGAAATGGGGCGGGGTAATGAAAAACTGTTTTTT.

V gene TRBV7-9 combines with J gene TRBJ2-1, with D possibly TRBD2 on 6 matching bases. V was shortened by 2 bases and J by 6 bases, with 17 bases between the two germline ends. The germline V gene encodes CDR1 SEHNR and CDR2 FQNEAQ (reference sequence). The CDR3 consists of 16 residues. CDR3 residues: CASSLYGSGAPNEQFF. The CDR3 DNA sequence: TGTGCCAGCAGCTTATACGGTAGCGGAGCCCCCAATGAGCAGTTCTTC.

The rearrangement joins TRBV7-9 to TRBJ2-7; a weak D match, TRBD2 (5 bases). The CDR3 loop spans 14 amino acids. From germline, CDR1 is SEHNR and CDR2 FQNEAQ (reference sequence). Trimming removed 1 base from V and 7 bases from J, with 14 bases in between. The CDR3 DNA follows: TGTGCCAGCAGCTTAGTAGCCCTTTCGGGGGAGCAGTACTTC. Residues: CASSLVALSGEQYF.

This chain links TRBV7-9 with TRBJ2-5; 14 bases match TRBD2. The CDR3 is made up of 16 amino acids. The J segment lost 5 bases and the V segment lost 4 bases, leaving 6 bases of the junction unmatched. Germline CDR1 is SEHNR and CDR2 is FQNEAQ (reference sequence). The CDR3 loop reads CASSSGLAGGSETQYF. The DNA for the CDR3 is TGTGCCAGCAGCTCTGGACTAGCGGGAGGTTCTGAGACCCAGTACTTC.

As DNA, the CDR3 is TGCAGTGCTAGAGATAGTGCGGGACCTAGGGGTACGCAGTATTTT. It encodes CSARDSAGPRGTQYF. The V gene is TRBV20-1, the J gene TRBJ2-3; tentatively, D is TRBD2 (6 bases). The ends were cut back, 0 bases at V and 8 bases at J, with 18 bases in the middle. The germline gives CDR1 DFQATT, CDR2 SNEGSKA (reference sequence). The CDR3 runs to 15 residues.

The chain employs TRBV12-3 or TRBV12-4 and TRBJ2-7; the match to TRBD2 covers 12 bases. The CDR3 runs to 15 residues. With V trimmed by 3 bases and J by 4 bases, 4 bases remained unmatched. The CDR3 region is CASSFASGGAYEQYF. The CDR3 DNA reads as TGTGCCAGCAGTTTCGCTAGCGGGGGGGCTTACGAGCAGTACTTC.

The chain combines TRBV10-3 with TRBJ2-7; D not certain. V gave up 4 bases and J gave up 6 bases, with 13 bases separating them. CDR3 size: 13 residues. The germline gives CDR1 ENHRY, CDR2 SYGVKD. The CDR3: CAISVPGRAEQYF. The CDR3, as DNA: TGTGCCATCAGTGTGCCAGGTCGGGCCGAGCAGTACTTC.

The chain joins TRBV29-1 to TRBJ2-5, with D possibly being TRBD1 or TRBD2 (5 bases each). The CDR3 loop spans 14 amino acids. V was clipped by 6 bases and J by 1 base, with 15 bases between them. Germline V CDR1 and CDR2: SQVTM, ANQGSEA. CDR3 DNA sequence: TGCAGCGTGAGACCTGGGACGTCCCAAGAGACCCAGTACTTC. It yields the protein CSVRPGTSQETQYF.

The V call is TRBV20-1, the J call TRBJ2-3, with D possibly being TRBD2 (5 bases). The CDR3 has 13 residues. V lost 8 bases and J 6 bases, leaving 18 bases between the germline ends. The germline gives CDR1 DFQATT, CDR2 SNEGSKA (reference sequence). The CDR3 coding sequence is TGCAGTCAGACTCCCCTAGCAGCCGATACGCAGTATTTT. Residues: CSQTPLAADTQYF.

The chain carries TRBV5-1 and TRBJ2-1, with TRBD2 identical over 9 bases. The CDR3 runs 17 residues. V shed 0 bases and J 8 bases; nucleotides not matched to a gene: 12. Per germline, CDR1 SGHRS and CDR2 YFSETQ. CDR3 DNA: TGCGCCAGCAGCTTGGAGATTGCGGGAGGGCCGGGTTATGAGCAGTTCTTC. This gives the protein CASSLEIAGGPGYEQFF.

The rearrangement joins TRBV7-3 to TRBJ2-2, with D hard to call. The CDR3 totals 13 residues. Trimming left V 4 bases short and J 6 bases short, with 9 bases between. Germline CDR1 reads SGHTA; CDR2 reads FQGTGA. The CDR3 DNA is TGTGCCAGCAGCTCAGCCATGTCCGGGGAGCTGTTTTTT. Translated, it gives CASSSAMSGELFF.

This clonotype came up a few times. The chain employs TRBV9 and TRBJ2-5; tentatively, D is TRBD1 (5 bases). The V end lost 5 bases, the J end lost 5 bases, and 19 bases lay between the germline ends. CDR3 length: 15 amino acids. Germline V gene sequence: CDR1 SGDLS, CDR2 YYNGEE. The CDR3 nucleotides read TGTGCCAGCAGTATAGGGGCGGATCCACGGGAGACCCAGTACTTC. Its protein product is CASSIGADPRETQYF.

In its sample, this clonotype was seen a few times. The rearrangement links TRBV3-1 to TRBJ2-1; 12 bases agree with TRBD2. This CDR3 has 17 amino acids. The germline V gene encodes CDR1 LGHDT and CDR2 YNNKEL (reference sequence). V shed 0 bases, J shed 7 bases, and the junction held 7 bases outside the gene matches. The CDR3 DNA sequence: TGTGCCAGCAGCCAAGATGTACTAGCGGGGGGCCAGAATGAGCAGTTCTTC. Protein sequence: CASSQDVLAGGQNEQFF.

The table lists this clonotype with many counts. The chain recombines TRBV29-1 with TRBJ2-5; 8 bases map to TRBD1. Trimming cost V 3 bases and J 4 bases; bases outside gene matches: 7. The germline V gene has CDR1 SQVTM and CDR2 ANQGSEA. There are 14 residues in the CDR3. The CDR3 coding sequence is TGCAGCGTTGACAGGGGGCAGGTACGAGAGACCCAGTACTTC. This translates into CSVDRGQVRETQYF. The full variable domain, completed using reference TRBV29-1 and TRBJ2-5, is SAVISQKPSRDICQRGTSLTIQCQVDSQVTMMFWYRQQPGQSLTLIATANQGSEATYESGFVIDKFPISRPNLTFSTLTVSNMSPEDSSIYLCSVDRGQVRETQYFGPGTRLLVL.

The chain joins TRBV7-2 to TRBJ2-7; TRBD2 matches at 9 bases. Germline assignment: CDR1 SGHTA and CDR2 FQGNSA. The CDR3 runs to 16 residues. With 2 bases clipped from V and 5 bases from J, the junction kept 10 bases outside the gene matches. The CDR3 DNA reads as TGTGCCAGCAGCTTACGCGGGGGGGCAGTCCGGGACGAGCAGTACTTC. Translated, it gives CASSLRGGAVRDEQYF.